This T cell receptor (beta chain) came from a study of cytomegalovirus exposure and HLA in healthy donors. On the study more broadly: The same platform was used for the approximately 110 validation repertoires and the 500 to 700 first-cohort repertoires, a later analysis reported. Study outcomes and limitations: Specificity for CMV antigens was confirmed in vitro for a few of the CMV-associated chains. The investigators catalogued 180 or so TCR beta chains as cytomegalovirus-associated.

This clone is a singleton in its sample. Its antigen is not identified. V lost 0 bases to trimming and J lost 3 bases, with 14 bases between them. Per the germline V gene, CDR1 is SGHTA and CDR2 is FQGNSA. The CDR3 loop spans 16 amino acids. Here immunoSEQ multiplex PCR was the method, and the copy in TCRdb shows in-frame clones only, minus some. The repertoire includes roughly 250,000 clones, approximately 83% of them detected once, and less than 1.5% sits in the top ten. This sequence joins TRBV7-2 and TRBJ1-2; the D gene is possibly TRBD1 (5 bases). The sequence was obtained from a woman between 25 and 40 years old in good health and CMV-seropositive. Input material: PBMCs. In DNA, the CDR3 is TGTGCCAGCAGCTTAGCGCCCGGGGGTATGGACTATGGCTACACCTTC. Protein product: CASSLAPGGMDYGYTF. Based on the CDR3 plus reference TRBV7-2 and TRBJ1-2, the full variable domain is GAGVSQSPSNKVTEKGKDVELRCDPISGHTALYWYRQSLGQGLEFLIYFQGNSAPDKSGLPSDRFSAERTGGSVSTLTIQRTQQEDSAVYLCASSLAPGGMDYGYTFGSGTRLTVV.